This T cell receptor beta chain was observed in a study of control samples from healthy donors and cancer patients. Profiling relied on immunoSEQ multiplex PCR, and the TCRdb table lists in-frame clones only, not all of them. Of 100,000 to 150,000 clones listed, 85% to 95% were seen once; the top ten hold 0.58%. Germline CDR1 is MNHEY and CDR2 is SVGAGI. With 0 bases removed from V and 5 bases from J, the gap between germline ends came to 8 bases. The CDR3 spans 15 residues. The chain employs TRBV6-5 and TRBJ1-6; D perhaps matches TRBD1 (6 bases). The specimen was PBMCs. This receptor was identified in an older man with head and neck cancer. Here the CDR3 reads CASSYSQGHNSPLHF. The CDR3 nucleotides are TGTGCCAGCAGTTACTCACAGGGCCATAATTCACCCCTCCACTTT.